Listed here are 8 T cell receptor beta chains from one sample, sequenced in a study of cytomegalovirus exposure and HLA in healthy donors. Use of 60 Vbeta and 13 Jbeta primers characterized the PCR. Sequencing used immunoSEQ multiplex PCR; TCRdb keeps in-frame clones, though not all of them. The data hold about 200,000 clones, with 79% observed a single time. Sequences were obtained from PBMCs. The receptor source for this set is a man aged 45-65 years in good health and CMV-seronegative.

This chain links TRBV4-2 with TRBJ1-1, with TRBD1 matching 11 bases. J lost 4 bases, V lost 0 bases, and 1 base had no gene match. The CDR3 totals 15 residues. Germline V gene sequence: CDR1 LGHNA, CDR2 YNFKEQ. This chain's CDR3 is CASSQEGQGGTEAFF. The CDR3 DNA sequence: TGTGCCAGCAGCCAAGAGGGACAGGGGGGCACTGAAGCTTTCTTT.

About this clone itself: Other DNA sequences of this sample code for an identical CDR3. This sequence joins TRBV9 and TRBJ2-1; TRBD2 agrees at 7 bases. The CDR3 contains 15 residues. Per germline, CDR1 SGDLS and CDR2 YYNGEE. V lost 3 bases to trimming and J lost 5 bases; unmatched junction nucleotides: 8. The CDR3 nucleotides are TGTGCCAGCAGCGCCTGGGACTACCCGGACAATGAGCAGTTCTTC. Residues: CASSAWDYPDNEQFF.

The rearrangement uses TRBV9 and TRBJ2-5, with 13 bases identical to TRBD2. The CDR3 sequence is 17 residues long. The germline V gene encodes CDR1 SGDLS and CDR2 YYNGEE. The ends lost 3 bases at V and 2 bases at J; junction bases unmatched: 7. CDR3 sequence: CASSAATSGRYQETQYF. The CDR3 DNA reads TGTGCCAGCAGCGCCGCGACTAGCGGGAGGTATCAAGAGACCCAGTACTTC.

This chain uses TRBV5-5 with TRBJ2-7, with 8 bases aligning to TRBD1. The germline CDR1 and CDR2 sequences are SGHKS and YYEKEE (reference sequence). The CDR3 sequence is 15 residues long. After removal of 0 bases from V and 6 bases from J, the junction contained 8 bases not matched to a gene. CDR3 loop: CASSLADRAKGEQYF. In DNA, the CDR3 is TGTGCCAGCAGCTTGGCGGACAGGGCGAAGGGCGAGCAGTACTTC.

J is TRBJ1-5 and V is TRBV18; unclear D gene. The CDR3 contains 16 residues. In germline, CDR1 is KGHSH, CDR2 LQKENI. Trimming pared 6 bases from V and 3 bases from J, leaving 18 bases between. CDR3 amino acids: CASSQNGGRNNQPQHF. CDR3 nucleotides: TGTGCCAGCTCCCAAAACGGAGGACGGAACAATCAGCCCCAGCATTTT.

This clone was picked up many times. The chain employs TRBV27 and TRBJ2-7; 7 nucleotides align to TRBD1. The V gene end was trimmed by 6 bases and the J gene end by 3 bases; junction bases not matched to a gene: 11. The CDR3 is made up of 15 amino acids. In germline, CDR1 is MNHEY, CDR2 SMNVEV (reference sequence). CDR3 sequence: CASRRRDSPGYEQYF. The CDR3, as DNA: TGTGCCAGCAGGAGAAGGGACAGTCCAGGCTACGAGCAGTACTTC.

CDR3 residues: CASSFLPTGATNEKLFF. CDR3 DNA: TGCGCCAGCAGCTTTCTACCGACAGGTGCAACTAATGAAAAACTGTTTTTT. This chain joins TRBV5-1 and TRBJ1-4, with TRBD1 as a possible D gene (6 bases). CDR1 is SGHRS, CDR2 YFSETQ, per germline. V was shortened by 2 bases and J by 0 bases, with 14 bases between the two germline ends. The CDR3 extends over 17 amino acids.

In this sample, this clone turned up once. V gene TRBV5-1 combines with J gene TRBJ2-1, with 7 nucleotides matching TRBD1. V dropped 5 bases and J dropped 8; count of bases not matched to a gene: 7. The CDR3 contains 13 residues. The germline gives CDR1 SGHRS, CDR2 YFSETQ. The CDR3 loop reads CASSAQGEHEQFF. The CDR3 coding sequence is TGCGCCAGCAGTGCCCAGGGGGAGCATGAGCAGTTCTTC.